This T cell receptor (beta chain) was sequenced for a study of shared clonotypes between healthy human individuals. Study context: Three plates each covered CD4 naive and memory; CD8 naive two, CD8 memory one.

Study-level findings and limits: The sole specimen, blood, was sampled, and tissue repertoires likely differ.

Concerning this clone: The antigen is undetermined.

CDR3 size: 13 residues. CDR1 and CDR2 (germline): SGHDN, FVKESK. V was pared by 1 base and J by 7 bases, with 10 bases between. The assay was immunoSEQ multiplex PCR, and TCRdb's table has in-frame clones only and misses some. The sample comprises a few hundred thousand clones, approximately 97% of which are singletons, and less than 0.065% rests with the top ten. This chain links TRBV14 with TRBJ1-1; possible D gene TRBD1, 6 bases. The TCR was taken from a woman aged 25 to 39 in good health. The sequenced material came from naive CD4+ T cells sorted from blood. Subset denoted: CD45RA+ positively selected. CDR3 in DNA: TGTGCCAGCAGCCAAGGCTGGACAGTTGAAGCTTTCTTT. Translating it yields CASSQGWTVEAFF.